What follows are 27 T cell receptor beta chains derived from one specimen sequenced in a study of beta chain features in type 1 diabetes. The investigators reverse transcribed all of the isolated RNA, so they sequenced expressed TCRB transcripts. The assay was immunoSEQ multiplex PCR, and TCRdb's table has in-frame clones only and misses some. This sample carries 250,000 to 350,000 clones, around 13% of them seen once, and the ten largest clones take under 8.5%. Sequencing was done on a sample of central memory CD4+ T cells from blood. All receptors derive from a man under 40 in good health.

The gene calls are TRBV11-3 and TRBJ1-3; D ambiguous. The V end lost 1 base, the J end lost 8 bases, and 12 bases lay between the germline ends. CDR1 is SGHNT and CDR2 is YENEEA in the germline V gene. This CDR3 contains 14 residues. The CDR3 DNA is TGTGCCAGCAGCTTAGGCCAAGGGCAGCACACCATATATTTT. This encodes CASSLGQGQHTIYF.

This clone was observed a handful of times. The chain recombines TRBV5-1 with TRBJ1-2; 7 bases fit TRBD1. Germline V gene lookup returns CDR1 SGHRS and CDR2 YFSETQ. The CDR3 spans 14 residues. The trim removed 4 bases at V and 4 bases at J, leaving 7 bases unmatched. The CDR3 DNA is TGCGCCAGCAGCCCCTCCGGGACAGCCTATGGCTACACCTTC. Its protein product is CASSPSGTAYGYTF. Full variable domain (outside the CDR3, taken from reference TRBV5-1 and TRBJ1-2): KAGVTQTPRYLIKTRGQQVTLSCSPISGHRSVSWYQQTPGQGLQFLFEYFSETQRNKGNFPGRFSGRQFSNSRSEMNVSTLELGDSALYLCASSPSGTAYGYTFGSGTRLTVV.

This clone was recorded a few times. This chain uses TRBV7-8 with TRBJ2-5; D gene uncertain. Trimming removed 5 bases at V and 7 bases at J, with 17 bases between. Germline-derived CDR1 and CDR2 are SGHVS and FQNEAQ. This CDR3 spans 14 amino acids. As DNA, the CDR3 is TGTGCCAGCAGCCCCCGGCCAGAGAGATGGACCCAGTACTTC. Translation gives CASSPRPERWTQYF.

CDR3 sequence (DNA): TGCGCCAGCAGCCAGACTGGACCGTATAGCAATCAGCCCCAGCATTTT. Translation gives CASSQTGPYSNQPQHF. The chain is built from TRBV4-1 and TRBJ1-5, with D hard to call. Trimming removed 3 bases from V and 0 bases from J, with 12 bases in between. The CDR3 spans 16 residues. Germline V gene lookup returns CDR1 MGHRA and CDR2 YSYEKL.

This clone was counted a few times. The chain is built from TRBV6-1 and TRBJ1-2; D is perhaps TRBD1 (6 bases). This CDR3 has 15 amino acids. The V and J ends lost 8 bases and 0 bases respectively, with 16 bases between them. Germline lookup yields CDR1 MNHNS and CDR2 SASEGT. The CDR3 region has the DNA TGTGCCAGCTCCCGGACAGCACAGTCTAACTATGGCTACACCTTC. Residues: CASSRTAQSNYGYTF.

There are a few counts of this clone. This chain connects TRBV4-2 to TRBJ2-1; 9 bases align to TRBD2. The V gene's germline CDR1 is LGHNA and CDR2 YNFKEQ. V dropped 0 bases and J dropped 5; count of bases not matched to a gene: 8. The CDR3 length is 17 residues. CDR3 nucleotides: TGTGCCAGCAGCCAAGATTTGAGCGGGAGGCCGAACAATGAGCAGTTCTTC. Amino acid sequence: CASSQDLSGRPNNEQFF.

There are a few counts of this clone. The chain has TRBV7-2 and TRBJ1-3, with D possibly being TRBD1 (5 bases). The CDR3 contains 15 residues. In germline, CDR1 is SGHTA, CDR2 FQGNSA. Trimming took off 5 bases at V and 1 base at J, with 12 bases between the two ends. CDR3 region: CASSPGGGSGNTIYF. The CDR3 nucleotides are TGTGCCAGCAGCCCAGGTGGGGGATCTGGAAACACCATATATTTT.

This clone was recorded a few times. The chain recombines TRBV7-9 with TRBJ2-5, with TRBD2 identical over 7 bases. The CDR3 covers 15 residues. The trim removed 5 bases at V and 2 bases at J, leaving 8 bases unmatched. Germline values: CDR1 SEHNR, CDR2 FQNEAQ (reference sequence). The CDR3 bases are TGTGCCAGCAGCGTTGCGGGGGACCCACAAGAGACCCAGTACTTC. It is translated as CASSVAGDPQETQYF.

At least ten counts were recorded for this clone. This chain joins TRBV7-8 and TRBJ2-3; TRBD2 is a possible D gene (7 bases). The CDR3 totals 14 residues. Trimming removed 7 bases at V and 6 bases at J, with 17 bases between. CDR1 and CDR2 (germline): SGHVS, FQNEAQ. The CDR3 is CASKAPRGADTQYF. The DNA for the CDR3 is TGTGCCAGCAAAGCCCCCCGGGGGGCGGATACGCAGTATTTT.

The gene calls are TRBV18 and TRBJ2-1, with 7 nucleotides matching TRBD2. There are 16 residues in the CDR3. Looked up from germline, CDR1 is KGHSH and CDR2 is LQKENI. V gave up 4 bases and J gave up 0 bases; unmatched junction bases: 6. The CDR3, as DNA: TGTGCCAGCTCACTCCTGTCTAGCGGCTCCTACAATGAGCAGTTCTTC. Protein: CASSLLSSGSYNEQFF.

This clone was seen repeatedly, ten times or more. The genes are TRBV5-6 and TRBJ2-7, with a weak D call TRBD2 (5 bases). The germline CDR1 and CDR2 sequences are SGHDT and YYEEEE. V was clipped by 1 base and J by 1 base, with 12 bases between them. The CDR3 spans 15 residues. The CDR3 coding sequence is TGTGCCAGCAGCTTGACCGGGATCCAGTCCTACGAGCAGTACGTC. Protein: CASSLTGIQSYEQYV.

This clone was detected a few times. V gene TRBV6-5 combines with J gene TRBJ2-7; TRBD2 agrees at 7 bases. There are 14 residues in the CDR3. V shed 2 bases and J 6 bases; nucleotides not matched to a gene: 7. Germline CDR1 MNHEY, CDR2 SVGAGI. The CDR3 reads CASSYQRDVGEQYV. The CDR3 DNA sequence: TGTGCCAGCAGTTACCAGCGGGACGTCGGCGAGCAGTACGTC.

Only a few counts were recorded for this clone. The chain carries TRBV6-1 and TRBJ2-7, with D tentatively TRBD2 (5 bases). The ends were cut back, 6 bases at V and 4 bases at J, with 13 bases in the middle. There are 13 residues in the CDR3. Germline loops: CDR1 MNHNS, CDR2 SASEGT. The CDR3 here is CASRLTLEYEQYV. The DNA for the CDR3 is TGTGCCAGCAGACTCACACTAGAATACGAGCAGTACGTC.

This clone has more than one count but fewer than ten. The rearrangement joins TRBV9 to TRBJ2-5; perhaps TRBD1 as D (7 bases). CDR1 SGDLS and CDR2 YYNGEE come from the germline V gene. There are 16 residues in the CDR3. Trimming left V 1 base short and J 11 bases short, with 24 bases between. The CDR3 coding sequence is TGTGCCAGCAGCGTACAAGAGGGGGCAGCCCCGGGAGAGCAGTACTTC. Encoded protein: CASSVQEGAAPGEQYF. Together with reference TRBV9 and TRBJ2-5, the CDR3 gives the full variable domain: DSGVTQTPKHLITATGQRVTLRCSPRSGDLSVYWYQQSLDQGLQFLIQYYNGEERAKGNILERFSAQQFPDLHSELNLSSLELGDSALYFCASSVQEGAAPGEQYFGPGTRLLVL.

This clone was seen a few times. V gene TRBV5-4 combines with J gene TRBJ2-7; tentatively, D is TRBD1 or TRBD2 (5 bases each). Germline CDR1 reads SGHNT; CDR2 reads YYREEE (reference sequence). Trimming pared 4 bases from V and 4 bases from J, leaving 30 bases between. CDR3 size: 19 residues. CDR3: CASSQNQRRRTGPWYEQYV. CDR3 bases: TGTGCCAGCAGCCAGAATCAAAGACGACGTACGGGGCCCTGGTACGAGCAGTACGTC.

A few counts support this clone. This chain joins TRBV27 and TRBJ2-3, with TRBD2 matching over 10 bases. Germline CDR1 reads MNHEY; CDR2 reads SMNVEV (reference sequence). The trim removed 5 bases at V and 8 bases at J, leaving 13 bases unmatched. This CDR3 is 16 amino acids long. Here the CDR3 DNA reads TGTGCCAGCAGTCCAAGCGGGGGGGCCTTTCTTCGTACGCAGTATTTT. Translation gives CASSPSGGAFLRTQYF.

There are a few counts of this clone. The CDR3 coding sequence is TGTGCCAGCAGTGTCAGGGTCGAGCAGTACTTC. It codes for CASSVRVEQYF. The chain carries TRBV28 and TRBJ2-7, with D possibly matching TRBD1 (5 bases). Germline V CDR1 and CDR2: MDHEN, SYDVKM. The CDR3 extends over 11 amino acids. The V gene lost 5 bases and the J gene lost 6 bases, with 8 bases spanning the gap. Filled out from reference TRBV28 and TRBJ2-7, the complete variable domain reads DVKVTQSSRYLVKRTGEKVFLECVQDMDHENMFWYRQDPGLGLRLIYFSYDVKMKEKGDIPEGYSVSREKKERFSLILESASTNQTSMYLCASSVRVEQYFGPGTRLTVT.

This clone was counted ten times or more. The chain links TRBV19 to TRBJ2-3, with D perhaps matching TRBD2 (5 bases). The CDR3 length is 16 residues. In germline, CDR1 is LNHDA, CDR2 SQIVND (reference sequence). The V gene lost 1 base and the J gene lost 0 bases, with 11 bases spanning the gap. CDR3 in amino acids: CASSIGWRTSTDTQYF. In nucleotides, the CDR3 is TGTGCCAGTAGTATAGGCTGGCGGACTAGCACAGATACGCAGTATTTT.

This clone was counted between two and nine times. The chain uses TRBV15 and TRBJ2-1, with D possibly being TRBD1 (6 bases). The CDR3 totals 15 residues. Trimming cost V 2 bases and J 4 bases, with 12 bases left between them. Germline CDR1 is LNHNV and CDR2 is YYDKDF (reference sequence). CDR3 DNA: TGTGCCACCAGCAGACTTCGGACAGAATACAATGAGCAGTTCTTC. Amino acids: CATSRLRTEYNEQFF.

The chain carries TRBV4-1 and TRBJ2-7; TRBD2 might be the D (5 bases). Trimming removed 0 bases from V and 0 bases from J, with 18 bases in between. Germline lookup yields CDR1 MGHRA and CDR2 YSYEKL. The CDR3 sequence is 18 residues long. CDR3 nucleotide sequence: TGCGCCAGCAGCCAAGATCCATCGGGGTCCGCTAACTCCTACGAGCAGTACTTC. It codes for CASSQDPSGSANSYEQYF.

V is TRBV27 and J is TRBJ1-5, with 9 bases lining up with TRBD1. This CDR3 comprises 16 residues. The V segment lost 5 bases and the J segment 3 bases; nucleotides outside the gene matches: 8. CDR1 is MNHEY and CDR2 is SMNVEV in the germline V gene (reference sequence). CDR3 sequence: CASSPRDRVNNQPQHF. For the CDR3, the DNA is TGTGCCAGCAGTCCACGGGACAGGGTTAACAATCAGCCCCAGCATTTT.

Only a few counts were recorded for this clone. The rearrangement links TRBV5-5 to TRBJ1-4; D is undetermined. Germline CDR1 reads SGHKS; CDR2 reads YYEKEE (reference sequence). V lost 5 bases and J 0 bases, leaving 8 bases between the germline ends. This CDR3 comprises 14 residues. CDR3 loop: CASRQQPTNEKLFF. CDR3 coding DNA: TGTGCCAGCAGGCAACAACCAACTAATGAAAAACTGTTTTTT.

The rearrangement links TRBV7-2 to TRBJ2-5; tentative D call: TRBD2 (5 bases). The germline V and J ends were trimmed by 5 bases and 2 bases, with 15 bases remaining between them. The germline CDR1 and CDR2 sequences are SGHTA and FQGNSA. This CDR3 has 15 residues. CDR3 amino acids: CASSQQVERQETQYF. In DNA form, the CDR3 reads TGTGCCAGCAGCCAGCAGGTGGAGCGGCAAGAGACCCAGTACTTC. Full variable domain (missing parts from reference TRBV7-2 and TRBJ2-5): GAGVSQSPSNKVTEKGKDVELRCDPISGHTALYWYRQSLGQGLEFLIYFQGNSAPDKSGLPSDRFSAERTGGSVSTLTIQRTQQEDSAVYLCASSQQVERQETQYFGPGTRLLVL.

The V and J genes are TRBV5-1 and TRBJ2-1; weak D call: TRBD1 (6 bases). Trimming pared 4 bases from V and 5 bases from J, leaving 22 bases between. The CDR3 consists of 17 residues. Germline V gives CDR1 SGHRS, CDR2 YFSETQ. The CDR3 loop is CASSPNRVRQPNNEQFF. The CDR3 DNA reads as TGCGCCAGCAGCCCTAACAGGGTACGTCAGCCAAACAATGAGCAGTTCTTC.

The V gene is TRBV20-1, the J gene TRBJ2-1; the D is unclear. V was pared by 5 bases and J by 9 bases, with 11 bases between. The germline gives CDR1 DFQATT, CDR2 SNEGSKA (reference sequence). The CDR3 covers 11 residues. CDR3 sequence reads: CSAVRSGEQFF. For the CDR3, the DNA is TGCAGTGCTGTCAGGTCAGGTGAGCAGTTCTTC.

As regards this clone: The identical CDR3 is also encoded by other nucleotide sequences in the sample. The J gene is TRBJ2-3, the V gene TRBV25-1; TRBD2 agrees at 11 bases. The CDR3 is made up of 15 amino acids. The germline V gene encodes CDR1 MGHDK and CDR2 SYGVNS. The V gene end was trimmed by 6 bases and the J gene end by 2 bases; junction bases not matched to a gene: 4. CDR3 loop: CASSSSGGITDTQYF. In DNA form, the CDR3 reads TGTGCCAGCAGCTCTAGCGGGGGGATCACAGATACGCAGTATTTT.

V is TRBV5-6 and J is TRBJ1-2; D is unresolved. The germline V gene encodes CDR1 SGHDT and CDR2 YYEEEE. This CDR3 region has 14 residues. V lost 1 base and J 0 bases, leaving 7 bases between the germline ends. The CDR3 DNA reads as TGTGCCAGCAGCTTGTCGAGGACTAACTATGGCTACACCTTC. It specifies CASSLSRTNYGYTF.